The present T cell receptor (beta chain) was sequenced within a study of tumor-infiltrating lymphocytes in localized non-small cell lung cancer. In its sample, this clone ranks as large. Data came from immunoSEQ multiplex PCR; TCRdb stores just in-frame clones and leaves some out. The sample has roughly 6,200 clones, 76% seen once. Trimming stripped 7 bases from V and 4 bases from J, with 13 bases between. The CDR3 is made up of 13 amino acids. Per the germline V gene, CDR1 is MNHEY and CDR2 is SVGAGI. The sample taken for sequencing was uninvolved lung tissue not adjacent to the tumor. The chain carries TRBV6-5 and TRBJ1-1, with D possibly being TRBD1 (5 bases). This sequence originates from a human donor with non-small cell lung cancer. The CDR3 region is CASTTQGATEAFF. DNA of the CDR3: TGTGCCAGCACCACCCAGGGAGCCACTGAAGCTTTCTTT.